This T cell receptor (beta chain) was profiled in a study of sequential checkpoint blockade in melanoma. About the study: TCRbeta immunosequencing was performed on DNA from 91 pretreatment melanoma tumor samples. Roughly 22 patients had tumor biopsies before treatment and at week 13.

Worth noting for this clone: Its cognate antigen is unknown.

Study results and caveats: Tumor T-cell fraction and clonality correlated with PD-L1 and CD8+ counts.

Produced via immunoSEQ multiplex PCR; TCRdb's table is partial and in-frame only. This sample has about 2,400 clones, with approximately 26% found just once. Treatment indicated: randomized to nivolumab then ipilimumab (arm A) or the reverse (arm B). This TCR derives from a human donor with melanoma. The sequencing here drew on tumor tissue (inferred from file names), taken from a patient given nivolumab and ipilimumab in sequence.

CDR3 loop: CASSEAGVGYTF. DNA for the CDR3: TGTGCCAGTAGTGAGGCAGGCGTTGGCTACACCTTC. The chain recombines TRBV19 with TRBJ1-2; D gene ambiguous. Trimming removed 5 bases from V and 7 bases from J, with 11 bases in between. The germline V gene has CDR1 LNHDA and CDR2 SQIVND (reference sequence). This CDR3 is 12 amino acids long. Based on the CDR3 plus reference TRBV19 and TRBJ1-2, the full variable domain is DGGITQSPKYLFRKEGQNVTLSCEQNLNHDAMYWYRQDPGQGLRLIYYSQIVNDFQKGDIAEGYSVSREKKESFPLTVTSAQKNPTAFYLCASSEAGVGYTFGSGTRLTVV.